Presented here are 21 T cell receptor beta chains from one specimen sequenced in a study of human versus mouse CDR3 diversity and MHC coevolution. Some clones are missing from TCRdb's copy, which holds only in-frame ones; the method was immunoSEQ multiplex PCR. Among some 80,000 clones listed, approximately 90% were seen once. The sample consisted of naive CD4+ T cells from blood. Subset reported: CD45RO-negative CD62L-positive naive CD4 T cells. The receptors originated from a person between 25 and 69 years old in good health.

The chain carries TRBV5-4 and TRBJ1-2; 8 nucleotides agree with TRBD1. The germline V gene encodes CDR1 SGHNT and CDR2 YYREEE (reference sequence). The length of the CDR3 is 15 residues. J was trimmed by 2 bases and V by 0 bases; bases with no gene match: 3. The CDR3 DNA is TGTGCCAGCAGCTTGGCCCCAGGGGGCAACTATGGCTACACCTTC. Residues: CASSLAPGGNYGYTF.

This chain joins TRBV18 and TRBJ2-2, with D possibly matching TRBD1 (6 bases). Germline assignment: CDR1 KGHSH and CDR2 LQKENI. CDR3 length equals 15 residues. Trimming pared 2 bases from V and 5 bases from J, leaving 12 bases between. The CDR3 loop is CASSPRDIGTGELFF. DNA for the CDR3: TGTGCCAGCTCACCAAGGGACATCGGGACCGGGGAGCTGTTTTTT.

This chain connects TRBV30 to TRBJ1-1; weak D call: TRBD1 (6 bases). Per the germline V gene, CDR1 is GTSNPN and CDR2 is SVGIG (reference sequence). This CDR3 region has 13 residues. V gave up 3 bases and J gave up 6 bases, with 14 bases separating them. The CDR3 sequence: CAWRWTVKAEAFF. As DNA, the CDR3 is TGTGCCTGGAGGTGGACAGTGAAAGCTGAAGCTTTCTTT.

This clone was seen just once. The J gene is TRBJ2-2, the V gene TRBV27; 7 nucleotides agree with TRBD2. The CDR3 totals 14 residues. The ends lost 6 bases at V and 5 bases at J; junction bases unmatched: 6. Germline V lookup: CDR1 MNHEY, CDR2 SMNVEV (reference sequence). CDR3 bases: TGTGCCAGCAGGTCATGGGAGGGTACCGGGGAGCTGTTTTTT. Translating it yields CASRSWEGTGELFF.

The gene calls are TRBV7-3 and TRBJ1-4; 8 nucleotides agree with TRBD1. Looked up from germline, CDR1 is SGHTA and CDR2 is FQGTGA. The CDR3 is 18 residues long. Trimming removed 5 bases from V and 0 bases from J; junction bases left unmatched: 11. The CDR3 DNA follows: TGTGCCAGCAGCCAGGACAGGGTATTGTCCGCAACTAATGAAAAACTGTTTTTT. It yields the protein CASSQDRVLSATNEKLFF.

The sample holds one count of this clone. The chain is built from TRBV30 and TRBJ1-1; 8 positions match TRBD1. Germline CDR1 reads GTSNPN; CDR2 reads SVGIG (reference sequence). CDR3 length: 12 amino acids. V was clipped by 8 bases and J by 7 bases; unmatched bases: 9. The CDR3 here is CAGYRGFFEAFF. In DNA form, the CDR3 reads TGTGCCGGCTACAGGGGGTTCTTTGAAGCTTTCTTT.

This rearrangement joins TRBV5-1 to TRBJ2-2, with D possibly TRBD2 on 6 matching bases. The germline V and J ends were trimmed by 0 bases and 3 bases, with 12 bases remaining between them. The CDR3 has 16 residues. From germline, CDR1 is SGHRS and CDR2 YFSETQ. CDR3 in DNA: TGCGCCAGCAGCTTGGGCGTTAGCGGACACACCGGGGAGCTGTTTTTT. This codes for CASSLGVSGHTGELFF.

V usage is TRBV6-1 and J usage is TRBJ1-6, with D uncertain. The V gene lost 3 bases and the J gene lost 11 bases, with 11 bases spanning the gap. Germline V gene data show CDR1 as MNHNS and CDR2 as SASEGT. The CDR3 has 13 residues. In DNA form, the CDR3 reads TGTGCCAGCAGTGACCCGGGAACTACACCCCTCCACTTT. It specifies CASSDPGTTPLHF.

This chain joins TRBV6-5 and TRBJ2-7, with 11 bases identical to TRBD2. Germline V gene sequence: CDR1 MNHEY, CDR2 SVGAGI. After removal of 6 bases from V and 6 bases from J, the junction contained 7 bases not matched to a gene. The CDR3 is 14 residues long. The DNA of the CDR3 is TGTGCCAGCAGGTCAACTAGCGGGGGATCCGAGCAGTACTTC. This gives the protein CASRSTSGGSEQYF.

The chain combines TRBV5-1 with TRBJ2-5; D might be TRBD2 (6 bases). In germline, CDR1 is SGHRS, CDR2 YFSETQ. CDR3 length: 14 amino acids. V lost 0 bases to trimming and J lost 4 bases, with 10 bases between them. The CDR3 DNA reads TGCGCCAGCAGCTTGGGACTAGAATTAGAGACCCAGTACTTC. Residues: CASSLGLELETQYF. The variable domain in full, with the rest retrieved from reference TRBV5-1 and TRBJ2-5, is KAGVTQTPRYLIKTRGQQVTLSCSPISGHRSVSWYQQTPGQGLQFLFEYFSETQRNKGNFPGRFSGRQFSNSRSEMNVSTLELGDSALYLCASSLGLELETQYFGPGTRLLVL.

This clone was seen a few times. The chain has TRBV21-1 and TRBJ2-1; the table calls TRBD1, which could not be checked here. TRBV21-1 is a known pseudogene. The CDR3 length is 14 residues. This chain's CDR3 is CASSRDKGHNEQFF. The CDR3 DNA is TGTGCCAGCAGCCGGGACAAAGGCCACAATGAGCAGTTCTTC.

The chain carries TRBV7-2 and TRBJ1-6, with 7 bases aligning to TRBD1. Losses at the gene ends were 7 bases for V and 9 bases for J; bases not matched to a gene: 9. Germline values: CDR1 SGHTA, CDR2 FQGNSA. CDR3 length equals 14 residues. The CDR3: CASITGTVASPLHF. For the CDR3, the DNA is TGTGCCAGCATCACCGGGACAGTGGCTTCACCCCTCCACTTT.

J is TRBJ2-5 and V is TRBV18; 9 bases are shared with TRBD1. The CDR3 extends over 15 amino acids. J lost 2 bases, V lost 3 bases, and 4 bases had no gene match. The germline V gene encodes CDR1 KGHSH and CDR2 LQKENI. The CDR3: CASSPGTGPQETQYF. CDR3 sequence (DNA): TGTGCCAGCTCACCCGGGACAGGGCCTCAAGAGACCCAGTACTTC.

As DNA, the CDR3 is TGCAGCGTTGCTCTAGCGGGGGCCCAAGAGACCCAGTACTTC. Protein: CSVALAGAQETQYF. V usage is TRBV29-1 and J usage is TRBJ2-5, with 10 bases fitting TRBD2. Losses at the gene ends were 4 bases for V and 1 base for J; bases not matched to a gene: 3. The CDR3 extends over 14 amino acids. Germline assignment: CDR1 SQVTM and CDR2 ANQGSEA.

V is TRBV28 and J is TRBJ2-1; TRBD1 is a possible D gene (5 bases). CDR3 length equals 14 residues. Germline values: CDR1 MDHEN, CDR2 SYDVKM. V was trimmed by 6 bases and J by 3 bases, leaving 12 bases between them. The CDR3 region has the DNA TGTGCCAGCAGCTCAGGACACTACTACAATGAGCAGTTCTTC. This encodes CASSSGHYYNEQFF.

The chain uses TRBV2 and TRBJ2-2; 9 bases are shared with TRBD1. Trimming took 6 bases from V and 5 from J; bases not matched to a gene: 7. The CDR3 is made up of 15 amino acids. Per germline, CDR1 SNHLY and CDR2 FYNNEI. This CDR3 is CASSLQGAFTGELFF. Written as DNA, the CDR3 is TGTGCCAGCAGCTTACAGGGGGCCTTTACCGGGGAGCTGTTTTTT.

This chain joins TRBV4-1 and TRBJ2-6; 9 positions agree with TRBD2. This CDR3 has 19 residues. Trimming removed 1 base from V and 0 bases from J; junction bases left unmatched: 7. CDR1 MGHRA and CDR2 YSYEKL come from the germline V gene. CDR3: CASSQVELAGFSGANVLTF. In DNA form, the CDR3 reads TGCGCCAGCAGCCAAGTTGAGCTAGCGGGGTTCTCTGGGGCCAACGTCCTGACTTTC.

The chain is built from TRBV6-1 and TRBJ2-2; 7 bases are a match to TRBD1. The CDR3 covers 12 residues. The V gene's germline CDR1 is MNHNS and CDR2 SASEGT. After removal of 6 bases from V and 6 bases from J, the junction contained 1 base not matched to a gene. CDR3 region: CASRRGPGELFF. The CDR3 DNA follows: TGTGCCAGCAGAAGGGGGCCCGGGGAGCTGTTTTTT.

The chain employs TRBV7-9 and TRBJ1-3; 7 nucleotides align to TRBD1. Losses at the gene ends were 5 bases for V and 0 bases for J; bases not matched to a gene: 7. This CDR3 region has 16 residues. Germline lookup yields CDR1 SEHNR and CDR2 FQNEAQ (reference sequence). For the CDR3, the DNA is TGTGCCAGCAGCGCTCCGGGACAGAGCTCTGGAAACACCATATATTTT. Encoded protein: CASSAPGQSSGNTIYF.

The J gene is TRBJ1-5, the V gene TRBV19; 7 bases match TRBD1. The V gene end was trimmed by 7 bases and the J gene end by 3 bases; junction bases not matched to a gene: 9. The CDR3 spans 15 residues. From germline, CDR1 is LNHDA and CDR2 SQIVND (reference sequence). CDR3 DNA: TGTGCCAGTACCTCGACCGGGACAGACAATCAGCCCCAGCATTTT. Protein: CASTSTGTDNQPQHF.

This chain links TRBV6-1 with TRBJ2-2, with unresolved D. In germline, CDR1 is MNHNS, CDR2 SASEGT. The CDR3 covers 15 residues. V was pared by 8 bases and J by 0 bases, with 13 bases between. Here the CDR3 DNA reads TGTGCCAGCTTCGGTAACGCCGCGAACACCGGGGAGCTGTTTTTT. It is translated as CASFGNAANTGELFF.